Listed below are T cell receptor beta chains from one sample, sequenced in a study of PD-1 blockade in classical Hodgkin lymphoma. The table came from immunoSEQ multiplex PCR; TCRdb's copy has only in-frame clones and leaves some out. The sample lists 130,000 to 150,000 clones; around 73% were seen once. This sample comprised peripheral blood mononuclear cells (PBMCs), obtained before the second cycle of nivolumab. These receptors were collected from a human donor with classical Hodgkin lymphoma. CDR3s include the opening cysteine and the closing phenylalanine or tryptophan. Each record gives: CDR3 length, J gene, V gene, D gene, clone size, CDR3 DNA, CDR3 protein. The D gene is left open where the match is weak. Rows give clone size only sometimes, using once, few, many, or a class for an expanded clone.

>15|TRBJ2-6|TRBV7-2|-|-
TGTGCCAGCAGCTTAAGGAGCTCTGGGGCCAACGTCCTGACTTTC
CASSLRSSGANVLTF
>15|TRBJ2-5|TRBV12-1|-|-
TGTGCCAGCAGCAAACTGACGGCGGAGGGGGAGACCCAGTACTTC
CASSKLTAEGETQYF
>14|TRBJ1-2|TRBV7-2|TRBD1|-
TGTGCCAGCAGCCGATCCAGGGGGAGGTATGGCTACACCTTC
CASSRSRGRYGYTF
>15|TRBJ2-1|TRBV10-3|TRBD1|-
TGTGCCACCATCGGGACAGGGAGCTCCTACAATGAGCAGTTCTTC
CATIGTGSSYNEQFF
>19|TRBJ2-3|TRBV4-1|-|-
TGCGCCAGCAGCCAAACGAGAGACAGGCCAAGTCATAGGCCAGATACGCAGTATTTT
CASSQTRDRPSHRPDTQYF
>17|TRBJ2-1|TRBV9|-|-
TGTGCCAGCAGCGTAGTAGCGTTGGGGCGGGAATACAATGAGCAGTTCTTC
CASSVVALGREYNEQFF
>18|TRBJ2-7|TRBV11-2|-|-
TGTGCCAGCAGCTCCCCGGGTCGGTCGGGTTTTAGCTCCTACGAGCAGTACTTC
CASSSPGRSGFSSYEQYF
>13|TRBJ1-2|TRBV5-1|TRBD1|-
TGCGCCAGCAGCTCGGACAGGCTCAGGGGCTACACCTTC
CASSSDRLRGYTF
>13|TRBJ2-7|TRBV28|-|-
TGTGCCAGCAGCCCTAGAACGCTATACGAGCAGTACTTC
CASSPRTLYEQYF
>15|TRBJ1-1|TRBV19|-|-
TGTGCCAGTACTCCACCCCCCGACCGCCACACTGAAGCTTTCTTT
CASTPPPDRHTEAFF
>13|TRBJ1-5|TRBV27|-|-
TGTGCCAGCAGTCGGCAGTCCAATCAGCCCCAGCATTTT
CASSRQSNQPQHF
>17|TRBJ2-3|TRBV7-2|-|-
TGTGCCAGCAGCTTCGAGGGGACGGGAGCCCTCACAGATACGCAGTATTTT
CASSFEGTGALTDTQYF
>11|TRBJ2-5|TRBV11-2|-|once
TGTGCCAGCAGCCCGTCACGGACCCAGTACTTC
CASSPSRTQYF
>17|TRBJ1-6|TRBV5-6|-|-
TGTGCCAGCAGCTCTCAAGATGGGGGATACTATAATTCACCCCTCCACTTT
CASSSQDGGYYNSPLHF
>12|TRBJ2-3|TRBV5-6|-|-
TGTGCCAGCAGCTTGTCTGCAGATACGCAGTATTTT
CASSLSADTQYF
>16|TRBJ2-1|TRBV28|TRBD2|-
TGTGCCAGCAGACCTACCGGGACTAGCGGGAGAGAGGAGCAGTTCTTC
CASRPTGTSGREEQFF
>16|TRBJ2-5|TRBV7-3|TRBD1|-
TGTGCCAGCAGCCGGACAGGGGAGTCGAACCAAGAGACCCAGTACTTC
CASSRTGESNQETQYF
>13|TRBJ1-2|TRBV19|TRBD1|-
TGTGCCAGTAGAGGACAGGGGATCTATGGCTACACCTTC
CASRGQGIYGYTF
>15|TRBJ1-5|TRBV6-6|TRBD1|-
TGTGCCAGCAGTTTAGGACAGGGGGCGACTCAGCCCCAGCATTTT
CASSLGQGATQPQHF
>15|TRBJ2-3|TRBV28|-|-
TGTGCCAGCAGTTTTAGGACCCCGCCCACAGATACGCAGTATTTT
CASSFRTPPTDTQYF
>16|TRBJ2-7|TRBV9|-|-
TGTGCCAGCAGCGTAGTTAGTACAGGACTGCCCTACGAGCAGTACTTC
CASSVVSTGLPYEQYF
>14|TRBJ1-4|TRBV5-6|-|-
TGTGCCAGCAGCCTCACAGGAGCTGGAGAAAAACTGTTTTTT
CASSLTGAGEKLFF